This T cell receptor (beta chain) appears in the sequencing data of a study of cytomegalovirus exposure and HLA in healthy donors (dated by TCRdb to the late 2010s). Context from the whole study: According to an earlier analysis of 587 of the donors, some 180 million T cells yielded 95 million to 140 million unique TCR beta sequences and around 280 Gb of sequence data. Roughly 300 gigabases of sequencing data and 91 million or so unique TCR sequences made up an early release that covered 640 HLA-typed donors. Of the 398 genotyped donors, 65% to 90% fell in the genetic ancestry cluster associated with self-reported Caucasian donors. The aim of the study was to test whether cataloging public T cell receptors could identify signatures of past pathogen exposure. Using immunosequencing, the study profiled T cell repertoires from 640 or so subjects and related those repertoires to cytomegalovirus serostatus. Along with the roughly 670-subject first cohort, a separate validation cohort of over a hundred different subjects was used. The study combined high-throughput TCR immunosequencing, statistical association of individual TCRs with disease status, and machine learning to predict cytomegalovirus infection status. A later analysis re-examined previously published TCR beta repertoires from more than 650 donors and added high-resolution HLA genotyping to investigate patterns of TCR occurrence. Rather than using new phenotypic data, the later analysis identified candidate immune exposures from TCR beta sequences and from how often those sequences occurred across donors. In an earlier analysis of 587 of the donors, high-throughput TCR beta sequencing was used to judge whether each TCR beta V gene segment behaved as functional or pseudogenic. Donor age, sex, ethnicity and CMV serostatus were compiled alongside the repertoire data. A later genetic analysis used genome-wide SNP genotypes for about 55% of the 666 donors, treating that subset as a discovery cohort. All discovery cohort repertoires had been generated on a single sequencing platform. HLA typing included class I and class II loci at four-digit resolution. The number of donors typed differed by locus, with about 629-630 for A, B, C, DRB1 and DQB1, 522 for DQA1, over 600 for DPA1, and 472 for DPB1. Because of strong linkage in the cohort, 5 or 6 DR-DQ haplotypes were treated as single units for association and clustering. Across 300 to 400 genotyped donors of the cohort, an average of roughly 250,000 unique TCR beta nucleotide sequences per donor were sequenced, and 15% to 20% of those sequences were non-productive.

The protocol used for the library was the immunoSEQ multiplex PCR assay. For the multiplex PCR, a mixture combining 60 forward primers for TCR Vbeta segments and 13 reverse primers for TCR Jbeta segments was used. A multiplex PCR assay on genomic DNA amplified the CDR3 region of rearranged TCR beta genes. Amplified TCR beta libraries were sequenced as 87-base-pair reads on the Illumina HiSeq System. Per the original workflow: A later analysis tallied approximately 87 million unique TCR beta chains across the 666 repertoires, and around 10 million of those chains were shared by two or more donors. Raw reads were error-corrected and collapsed into unique sequences with a nearest-neighbor algorithm that merged closely related sequences to remove PCR and sequencing errors. CDR3 sequences were aligned to IMGT reference sequences to assign V, D and J gene segments. For a sequence to be retained, a match of at least six nucleotides to both a V gene segment and a J gene segment was required. Rearrangements were called productive when the CDR3 lacked stop codons and stayed in frame with V and J; all others were non-productive. Following IMGT convention, CDR3 was defined as the stretch from the second conserved V-encoded cysteine up to the conserved J-encoded phenylalanine. The earlier analysis of some 550 of the donors excluded any sequence lacking an unambiguous match to a single V gene segment. In an earlier analysis of 450 to 700 of the donors, V segments were called functional above 56.7% productive rearrangements and were called segregating when the between-donor standard deviation exceeded 5%. To diagnose cytomegalovirus status from the catalog of TCR beta chain sequences, a statistical classification framework was built. In a later analysis, TCR nucleotide sequences were compared against IMGT/GENE-DB human TR gene sequences so that V and J genes could be assigned. In a later analysis, CDR3 sequences and most-parsimonious VDJ recombination scenarios were assigned using the TCRdist pipeline. In a later analysis, each TCR beta chain was defined by its CDR3 amino acid sequence together with its V-gene family, and reads without a unique V-gene family were excluded. A later analysis removed 500 to 600 highly shared, low-generation-probability nucleotide sequences to deal with suspected cross-contamination and a sequencing artifact. In a later analysis, a clonal expansion index for each public chain was calculated from normalized within-repertoire ranks of inferred template counts. In a later analysis, generation probabilities were computed with a VDJ recombination model fitted to out-of-frame rearrangements, and the resulting probabilities were checked against IGoR. A later analysis scored TCR-TCR, TCR-HLA and TCR-CMV co-occurrence with hypergeometric tests, applying a repertoire-size bias correction to TCR pairs. False discovery rates were estimated in a later analysis by permuting HLA or CMV assignments 20 times. A later analysis grouped co-occurring TCRs with DBSCAN, adding TCRdist sequence similarity when clustering within HLA-allele-positive subsets. Repertoires with fewer than 30,000 or more than 120,000 public chains were left out of co-occurrence clustering, as were five repertoires with anomalous nucleotide sharing. Drawn from immuneACCESS, this table holds only the in-frame rearrangements with V and J called that TCRdb kept. Clones are partly lost; checked studies trace under half to an unresolved V gene and leave the rest unexplained. V and J calls plus clone size are reproduced from that table; the DNA served to infer D and trimming. The sample yields 150,000 to 200,000 clones; about 80% were counted once. Jointly, the top ten make up approximately 4.4% of the sample.

This clone showed up just a few times. Its antigen has not been determined. No base quality information exists; no much larger clone differs at one position. Points the paper makes about the study in general: Because counts were too low, roughly 18 rarely observed V segments, including chromosome 9 orphons, were left out of the earlier analysis of over 550 of the donors. For the cohort, immune exposure information was limited to CMV serostatus. A cluster of highly shared sequence variants was judged likely to be a technical artifact of the sequencing pipeline. Cytomegalovirus status was reported to be diagnosed by the classifier with high specificity and sensitivity in both the original and validation cohorts. Correlated functional status among segregating V segments might be attributable to linkage disequilibrium, but an unknown experimental factor could not be ruled out. Only TCR beta chains were sequenced in this cohort, and the absence of alpha or paired-chain data limited detectable features. In vitro tests confirmed that a few of the cytomegalovirus-associated TCR beta chains recognize cytomegalovirus antigens. Several of the top co-occurrence clusters appeared to be linked to parvovirus B19, influenza, CMV and Epstein-Barr virus, according to a later analysis. Specific HLA alleles were associated with some 15,000 TCR beta sequences at a false discovery rate of 0.05 in a later analysis. The authors suggested that the approach could potentially be extended to other disease states and immunological phenotypes. A later analysis found that most CMV-associated TCR beta chains appeared HLA-restricted, with HLA associations seemingly driven largely by CMV exposure. According to a later analysis, TCR association rates differed among HLA loci, with DRB1 alleles showing the most associated TCRs and HLA-C alleles showing the fewest. In a later genetic analysis, fewer N-insertions in productive TCRs were reported among donors in an Asian-associated ancestry cluster than the 666-donor mean. Because HLA typing was missing for some donors at each locus, association tests included only the typed subset. When HLA alleles, especially DR and DQ, strongly co-occurred, TCR associations were difficult to assign to individual alleles. Most TCR sequences were seen in very few donors, while some public TCRs were found in many individuals. A later genetic analysis associated a missense DCLRE1C variant with V-gene and J-gene trimming of TCR beta chains, and an independent cohort replicated the association. The presence/absence analyses assumed that sequencing depth was roughly uniform across donors, and that assumption may not be true. In an earlier analysis of over 550 of the donors, most TCR beta V segments were observed in productive rearrangements about 87% or about 30% of the time, broadly matching IMGT annotations. A further reported finding was that TCR beta sequences accurately predicted the HLA-A and HLA-B alleles for most subjects in the first cohort. A total of fewer than 200 TCR beta chains were listed by the study as associated with cytomegalovirus. In a later analysis, HLA-associated TCR beta chains showed more clonal expansion and lower generation probabilities than non-associated chains that were equally common.

The cohort consisted of more than 650 healthy bone marrow donors. All cohort members were sampled while nominally healthy, although unrecorded immune exposures were likely present. The donor was CMV seropositive and belonged to the group of 250 to 350 seropositive cohort members. A peripheral blood sample was collected from each donor, and TCR beta sequencing was performed on peripheral blood mononuclear cells. Genomic DNA extraction from the blood cell samples was performed with the Qiagen DNeasy Blood Extraction Kit. The sequenced sample was PBMCs. This sequence originates from a woman aged 30 to 39 in good health and CMV-seropositive.

This receptor has the CDR3 CASSLGGGREYEQYF. The DNA sequence follows: TGTGCCAGCTCCCTCGGTGGGGGGAGAGAATACGAGCAGTACTTC. The sequence is built from TRBV18 and TRBJ2-7, and TRBD2 may be the D gene, going by 6 matching bases. Trimming costs V 6 bases and J 4 bases, and their ends lie 19 bases apart. The CDR3 measures 15 amino acids from cysteine to phenylalanine. This entry keeps only the CDR3 DNA: 45 bases, framed from base 1. The germline V gene provides CDR1 KGHSH and CDR2 LQKENI.